This passage covers 22 T cell receptor beta chains from one sample sequenced in a study of memory CD4+ T cells and cytomegalovirus serostatus. Single viable CD3+CD4+CD8-CD45RO+ cells were sorted as the memory CD4+ T cells. Data came from immunoSEQ multiplex PCR; TCRdb stores just in-frame clones and leaves some out. Here the sample spans 52,000 or so clones, around 78% being singletons. Input material: memory CD4+ T cells from blood. Receptor source: an adult in good health and CMV-seronegative.

The V call is TRBV27, the J call TRBJ2-1; TRBD2 might be the D (5 bases). In germline, CDR1 is MNHEY, CDR2 SMNVEV (reference sequence). The CDR3 is made up of 14 amino acids. Trimming stripped 6 bases from V and 5 bases from J, with 14 bases between. CDR3 coding DNA: TGTGCCAGCAGCAGGAGGACGCTAAACAATGAGCAGTTCTTC. It is translated as CASSRRTLNNEQFF.

The J gene is TRBJ2-5, the V gene TRBV7-9; possibly TRBD1 for D (5 bases). Per germline, CDR1 SEHNR and CDR2 FQNEAQ (reference sequence). Trimming took 5 bases from V and 3 from J, leaving 13 bases between them. The CDR3 runs 14 residues. The CDR3 coding sequence is TGTGCCAGCAGCGGGGCGAGTGGAAAAGAGACCCAGTACTTC. This gives the protein CASSGASGKETQYF.

This chain joins TRBV7-6 and TRBJ1-2, with D unclear. Germline CDR1 reads SGHVS; CDR2 reads FNYEAQ. V lost 5 bases, J lost 1 base, and 11 bases lay in between. This CDR3 has 14 amino acids. The CDR3 DNA sequence: TGTGCCAGCAGCCCGCAGGCGGGTAACTATGGCTACACCTTC. This translates into CASSPQAGNYGYTF.

This rearrangement joins TRBV9 to TRBJ1-2; no clear D. Per germline, CDR1 SGDLS and CDR2 YYNGEE. Between the trimmed V and J ends, which lost 0 bases and 8 bases, there was a span of 17 bases. CDR3 length: 15 residues. CDR3 amino acids: CASSVDGISFGGYTF. CDR3 nucleotides: TGTGCCAGCAGCGTAGACGGAATCAGCTTTGGAGGCTACACCTTC. The full variable domain, in which reference TRBV9 and TRBJ1-2 provide the parts outside the CDR3, is DSGVTQTPKHLITATGQRVTLRCSPRSGDLSVYWYQQSLDQGLQFLIQYYNGEERAKGNILERFSAQQFPDLHSELNLSSLELGDSALYFCASSVDGISFGGYTFGSGTRLTVV.

The V and J genes are TRBV15 and TRBJ1-2; 7 bases agree with TRBD1. Germline V CDR1 and CDR2: LNHNV, YYDKDF (reference sequence). The CDR3 is made up of 15 amino acids. J lost 3 bases, V lost 4 bases, and 8 bases had no gene match. CDR3 nucleotides: TGTGCCACCAGCAACGACAGGGCCTTAGACTATGGCTACACCTTC. Encoded protein: CATSNDRALDYGYTF.

In its sample, this clone was seen a few times. The chain uses TRBV6-6 and TRBJ1-1; maybe TRBD1 (6 bases). The V gene lost 8 bases and the J gene lost 7 bases, with 17 bases spanning the gap. Germline CDR1 is MNHNY and CDR2 is SVGAGI (reference sequence). This CDR3 spans 13 amino acids. The CDR3: CASGNTGQSEAFF. CDR3 in DNA: TGTGCCAGCGGAAATACAGGGCAGAGTGAAGCTTTCTTT.

In its sample, this clone was seen once. Written as DNA, the CDR3 is TGTGCCAGCTCAGACGGGACCGGAGAGACCCAGTACTTC. It encodes CASSDGTGETQYF. The chain combines TRBV18 with TRBJ2-5; D tentatively reads TRBD1 or TRBD2 (5 bases each). The CDR3 totals 13 residues. V was shortened by 5 bases and J by 4 bases, with 11 bases between the two germline ends. Per the germline V gene, CDR1 is KGHSH and CDR2 is LQKENI.

The chain recombines TRBV15 with TRBJ1-1, with D unclear. The ends were cut back, 5 bases at V and 6 bases at J, with 13 bases in the middle. The V gene's germline CDR1 is LNHNV and CDR2 YYDKDF (reference sequence). CDR3 length: 13 residues. CDR3 nucleotide sequence: TGTGCCACCAGCCTGAGGGTGGGGTCTGAAGCTTTCTTT. Residues: CATSLRVGSEAFF.

The chain is built from TRBV7-9 and TRBJ2-5; D is unclear. V was trimmed by 3 bases and J by 4 bases, leaving 12 bases between them. This CDR3 spans 14 amino acids. Germline V gene lookup returns CDR1 SEHNR and CDR2 FQNEAQ (reference sequence). The CDR3 reads CASSFRQGGETQYF. In nucleotides, the CDR3 is TGTGCCAGCAGCTTCCGACAAGGTGGAGAGACCCAGTACTTC.

The chain has TRBV28 and TRBJ2-7; a weak D match, TRBD2 (5 bases). Germline V gene data show CDR1 as MDHEN and CDR2 as SYDVKM. V was clipped by 8 bases and J by 4 bases, with 18 bases between them. The CDR3 consists of 14 residues. This chain's CDR3 is CASLAEGSGYEQYF. The CDR3, as DNA: TGTGCCAGCCTCGCCGAGGGATCCGGGTACGAGCAGTACTTC.

The chain uses TRBV5-4 and TRBJ1-6; D remains unclear. The V end lost 1 base, the J end lost 7 bases, and 12 bases lay between the germline ends. There are 15 residues in the CDR3. Germline CDR1 reads SGHNT; CDR2 reads YYREEE (reference sequence). CDR3 amino acids: CASSLPSSPNSPLHF. CDR3 nucleotide sequence: TGTGCCAGCAGCTTGCCTTCGTCTCCAAATTCACCCCTCCACTTT.

The chain is built from TRBV4-2 and TRBJ1-4, with D hard to call. CDR1 is LGHNA and CDR2 is YNFKEQ in the germline V gene. CDR3 size: 14 residues. The V and J ends lost 1 base and 8 bases respectively, with 11 bases between them. CDR3 sequence (DNA): TGTGCCAGCAGCCAAGGAGGGTCGGGGGAAAAACTGTTTTTT. Translated, it gives CASSQGGSGEKLFF.

This chain links TRBV5-4 with TRBJ1-1; TRBD1 aligns across 8 bases. CDR1 SGHNT and CDR2 YYREEE come from the germline V gene (reference sequence). This CDR3 is 15 amino acids long. Germline trimming cut 0 bases from V and 3 bases from J; bases unmatched to any gene: 4. In DNA form, the CDR3 reads TGTGCCAGCAGCTTGGACGGACAGGGTTACACTGAAGCTTTCTTT. Its translation: CASSLDGQGYTEAFF. The variable domain in full, with the rest retrieved from reference TRBV5-4 and TRBJ1-1, is ETGVTQSPTHLIKTRGQQVTLRCSSQSGHNTVSWYQQALGQGPQFIFQYYREEENGRGNFPPRFSGLQFPNYSSELNVNALELDDSALYLCASSLDGQGYTEAFFGQGTRLTVV.

This clone was observed a few times. This chain links TRBV11-3 with TRBJ2-7; no definite D call. Germline V lookup: CDR1 SGHNT, CDR2 YENEEA. The CDR3 runs 13 residues. V was shortened by 5 bases and J by 1 base, with 9 bases between the two germline ends. CDR3: CASSPGPSYEQYF. The CDR3 nucleotides are TGTGCCAGCAGCCCCGGACCATCCTACGAGCAGTACTTC.

The V gene is TRBV4-3, the J gene TRBJ1-1; D unresolved. Deletions cut 0 bases from V and 1 base from J, with 6 bases between. The CDR3 consists of 14 residues. In germline, CDR1 is LGHNA, CDR2 YSLEER. The CDR3 DNA sequence: TGCGCCAGCAGCCAAGATTACGGGAACACTGAAGCTTTCTTT. The encoded protein is CASSQDYGNTEAFF.

The rearrangement uses TRBV9 and TRBJ1-1; D unclear. Germline-derived CDR1 and CDR2 are SGDLS and YYNGEE. Trimming shortened V by 2 bases and J by 6 bases, and 20 bases separated the two germline ends. The CDR3 extends over 16 amino acids. The DNA for the CDR3 is TGTGCCAGCAGCGTTACGTCAACGTGGAAGATTCCTGAAGCTTTCTTT. Translating it yields CASSVTSTWKIPEAFF.

The chain employs TRBV4-2 and TRBJ2-1; TRBD2 matches at 8 bases. The germline gives CDR1 LGHNA, CDR2 YNFKEQ. Trimming at V came to 1 base and at J to 3 bases, leaving 5 bases not matched to a gene. This CDR3 contains 16 residues. Written as DNA, the CDR3 is TGTGCCAGCAGCCAAGCCTCCGCGGGGGGCTACAATGAGCAGTTCTTC. Amino acid sequence: CASSQASAGGYNEQFF.

The genes are TRBV7-3 and TRBJ2-5; perhaps TRBD1 as D (6 bases). This CDR3 comprises 14 residues. The germline CDR1 and CDR2 sequences are SGHTA and FQGTGA. V shed 0 bases and J shed 5 bases, with 10 bases lying between them. CDR3 residues: CASSLTGGSETQYF. The CDR3 DNA is TGTGCCAGCAGCTTAACAGGGGGATCGGAGACCCAGTACTTC.

The chain combines TRBV28 with TRBJ1-2; 7 bases map to TRBD1. The germline CDR1 and CDR2 sequences are MDHEN and SYDVKM. The junction had 23 bases not matched to a gene; V was cut back by 5 bases and J by 5 bases. This CDR3 spans 19 amino acids. The CDR3 coding sequence is TGTGCCAGCAGTATATTCTACAGGGGCAGCGTAGGCGTAGGGTATGGCTACACCTTC. Translation: CASSIFYRGSVGVGYGYTF.

The chain uses TRBV11-3 and TRBJ2-7; no clear D. The V gene's germline CDR1 is SGHNT and CDR2 YENEEA. The germline V and J ends were trimmed by 5 bases and 5 bases, with 19 bases remaining between them. This CDR3 has 15 residues. The CDR3 coding sequence is TGTGCCAGCAGCCCGGGCGTCAGTGCAATCAACGAGCAGTACTTC. It translates to CASSPGVSAINEQYF. The full variable domain, in which reference TRBV11-3 and TRBJ2-7 provide the parts outside the CDR3, is EAGVVQSPRYKIIEKKQPVAFWCNPISGHNTLYWYLQNLGQGPELLIRYENEEAVDDSQLPKDRFSAERLKGVDSTLKIQPAELGDSAVYLCASSPGVSAINEQYFGPGTRLTVT.

The rearrangement links TRBV7-9 to TRBJ2-7, with TRBD2 as a possible D gene (5 bases). This CDR3 is built from 12 residues. CDR1 SEHNR and CDR2 FQNEAQ come from the germline V gene (reference sequence). V was cut by 8 bases and J by 2 bases, with 10 bases left in between. This chain's CDR3 is CASGERPYEQYF. CDR3 DNA sequence: TGTGCCAGCGGGGAGAGGCCCTACGAGCAGTACTTC.

The chain recombines TRBV5-6 with TRBJ1-4, with D possibly TRBD1 on 5 matching bases. V lost 4 bases and J lost 5, with 12 bases in between. There are 14 residues in the CDR3. Germline values: CDR1 SGHDT, CDR2 YYEEEE. The CDR3 reads CASSPLGGNEKLFF. In DNA, the CDR3 is TGTGCCAGCAGCCCTTTGGGGGGGAATGAAAAACTGTTTTTT.